Listed below are T cell receptor beta chains from one sample, sequenced in a study of a mutant IDH1 vaccine in newly diagnosed glioma. Assay: immunoSEQ multiplex PCR; the TCRdb copy retains only in-frame clones and omits some. Of tens of thousands of clones listed, around 74% were seen once; the top ten hold approximately 8.2%. The specimen was PBMCs, collected from a glioma patient treated with radiotherapy, temozolomide or both. The receptors originated from a man in his forties or fifties with glioma. Both conserved end residues are part of each CDR3. Each record gives: CDR3 protein, J gene, V gene.

CASRGRRLIQETQYF TRBJ2-5 TRBV27
CAWGPFVGTEAFF TRBJ1-1 TRBV30
CASSSRDRGSREQYF TRBJ2-7 TRBV7-9
CASSLGQGNEKLFF TRBJ1-4 TRBV7-9
CASSWGHDYEQYF TRBJ2-7 TRBV7-6
CASSLRALNTEAFF TRBJ1-1 TRBV13
CASSHLRMTEAFF TRBJ1-1 TRBV4-2
CASSWGGGGKYEQYF TRBJ2-7 TRBV5-1
CASSEGGLDNEKLFF TRBJ1-4 TRBV6-1
CASGWRDEAFF TRBJ1-1 TRBV7-9
CASSEGWGKNTEAFF TRBJ1-1 TRBV2
CASSYSTGVMGNEQFF TRBJ2-1 TRBV6-5
CASSSLAGGFYEQYF TRBJ2-7 TRBV7-2
CASRPGLGDEQYF TRBJ2-7 TRBV6-1
CASSLKGGAYNEQFF TRBJ2-1 TRBV7-2
CASTRTGASYEQYF TRBJ2-7 TRBV7-9
CAWSPGAEQYF TRBJ2-7 TRBV30
CAWSLPGGPYNEQFF TRBJ2-1 TRBV30
CASSQDQVGPEQFF TRBJ2-1 TRBV4-2
CASSRQGVNSPLHF TRBJ1-6 TRBV6-5